This record concerns one TCR beta chain sequence. This sample was included in a study of CD8 T cells in Susac syndrome. Random hexamers were used to reverse transcribe the RNA input (0.5 to 1 ug). Using its own MiXCR run on the immunoSEQ multiplex PCR reads, TCRdb lists one record per CDR3 protein. Among 200,000 or so distinct CDR3 sequences, roughly 92% were seen once, and the ten largest hold roughly 0.13%. The CDR3 consists of 16 residues. The V gene lost 2 bases and the J gene lost 1 base, with 12 bases spanning the gap. Germline lookup yields CDR1 MGHRA and CDR2 YSYEKL. The sequenced sample was CD8+ T cells from PBMCs. This receptor was obtained from a human donor with multiple sclerosis. The rearrangement uses TRBV4-1 and TRBJ2-1; the D call may be TRBD1 or TRBD2 (5 bases each). CDR3 in amino acids: CASSQWGRDSYNEQFF. The CDR3 nucleotides read TGCGCCAGCAGCCAATGGGGACGGGATTCCTACAATGAGCAGTTCTTC.